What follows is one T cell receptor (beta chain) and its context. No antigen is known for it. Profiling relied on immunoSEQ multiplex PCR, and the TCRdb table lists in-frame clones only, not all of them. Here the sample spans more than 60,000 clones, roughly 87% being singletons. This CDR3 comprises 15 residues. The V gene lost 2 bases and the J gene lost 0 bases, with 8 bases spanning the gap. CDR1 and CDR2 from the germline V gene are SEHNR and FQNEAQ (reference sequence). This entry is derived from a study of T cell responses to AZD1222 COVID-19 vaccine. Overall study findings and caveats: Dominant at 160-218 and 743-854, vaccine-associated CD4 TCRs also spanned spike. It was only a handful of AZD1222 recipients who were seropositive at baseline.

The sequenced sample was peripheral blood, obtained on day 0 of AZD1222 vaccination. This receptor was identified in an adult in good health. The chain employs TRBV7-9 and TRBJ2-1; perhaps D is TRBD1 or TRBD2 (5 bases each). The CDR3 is CASSLSGSSYNEQFF. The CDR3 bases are TGTGCCAGCAGCTTATCAGGGAGCTCCTACAATGAGCAGTTCTTC.